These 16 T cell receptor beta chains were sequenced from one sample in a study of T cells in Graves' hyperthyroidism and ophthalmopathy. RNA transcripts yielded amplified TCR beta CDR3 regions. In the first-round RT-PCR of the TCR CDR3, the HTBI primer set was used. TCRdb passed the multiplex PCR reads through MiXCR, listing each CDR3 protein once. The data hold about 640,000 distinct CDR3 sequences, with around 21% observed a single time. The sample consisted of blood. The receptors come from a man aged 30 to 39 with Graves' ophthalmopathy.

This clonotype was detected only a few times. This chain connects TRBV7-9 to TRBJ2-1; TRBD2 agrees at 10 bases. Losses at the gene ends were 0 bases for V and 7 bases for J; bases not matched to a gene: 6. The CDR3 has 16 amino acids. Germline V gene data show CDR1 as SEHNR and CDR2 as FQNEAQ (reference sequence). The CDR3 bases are TGTGCCAGCAGCTTAGCCCCCGGGACTAGCGAGAATGAGCAGTTCTTC. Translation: CASSLAPGTSENEQFF.

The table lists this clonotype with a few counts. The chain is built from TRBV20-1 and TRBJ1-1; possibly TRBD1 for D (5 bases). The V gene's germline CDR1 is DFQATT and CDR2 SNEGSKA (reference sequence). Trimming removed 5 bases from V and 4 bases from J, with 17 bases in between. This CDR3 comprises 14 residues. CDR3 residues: CSASSGTEGTEAFF. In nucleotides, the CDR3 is TGCAGTGCTTCCTCCGGGACCGAGGGCACTGAAGCTTTCTTT.

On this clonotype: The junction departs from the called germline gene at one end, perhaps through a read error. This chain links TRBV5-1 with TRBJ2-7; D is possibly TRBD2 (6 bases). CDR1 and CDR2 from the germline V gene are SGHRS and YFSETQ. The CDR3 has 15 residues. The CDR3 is CASSLAATGGWEQYF. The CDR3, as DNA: TGTGCCAGCAGCTTGGCCGCGACTGGAGGGTGGGAGCAGTACTTC.

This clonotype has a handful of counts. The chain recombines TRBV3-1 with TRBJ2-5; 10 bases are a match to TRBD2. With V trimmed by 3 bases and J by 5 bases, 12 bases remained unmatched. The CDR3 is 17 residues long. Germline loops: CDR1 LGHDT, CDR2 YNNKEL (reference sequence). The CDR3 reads CASSHVQIAGGMETQYF. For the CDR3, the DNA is TGTGCCAGCAGCCACGTCCAAATAGCGGGAGGTATGGAGACCCAGTACTTC.

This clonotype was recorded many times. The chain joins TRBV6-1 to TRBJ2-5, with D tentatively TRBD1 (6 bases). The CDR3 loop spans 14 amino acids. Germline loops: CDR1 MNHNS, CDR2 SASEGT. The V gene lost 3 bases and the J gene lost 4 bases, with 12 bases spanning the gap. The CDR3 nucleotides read TGTGCCAGCAGTGAGAGGGGCAGGGGAGAGACCCAGTACTTC. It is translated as CASSERGRGETQYF.

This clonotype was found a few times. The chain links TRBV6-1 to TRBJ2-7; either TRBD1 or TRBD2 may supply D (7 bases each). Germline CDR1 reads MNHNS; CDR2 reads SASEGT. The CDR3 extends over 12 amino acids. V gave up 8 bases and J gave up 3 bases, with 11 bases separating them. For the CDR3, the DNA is TGTGCCAGCCAGGGGGAGGGCTACGAGCAGTACTTC. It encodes CASQGEGYEQYF.

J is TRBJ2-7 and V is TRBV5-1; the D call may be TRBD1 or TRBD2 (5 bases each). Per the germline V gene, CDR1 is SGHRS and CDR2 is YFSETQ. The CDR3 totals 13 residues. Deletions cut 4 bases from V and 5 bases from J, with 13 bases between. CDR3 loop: CASSTGAGNEQYF. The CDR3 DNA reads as TGCGCCAGCAGCACCGGGGCTGGGAACGAGCAGTACTTC.

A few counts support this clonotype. The CDR3 nucleotides are TGTGCCACGCGGGGGGGTCTAGCTAACGGGTCCTACGAGCAGTACTTC. Residues: CATRGGLANGSYEQYF. The V and J genes are TRBV10-3 and TRBJ2-7; 9 bases align to TRBD2. Germline V gives CDR1 ENHRY, CDR2 SYGVKD. The ends lost 10 bases at V and 1 base at J; junction bases unmatched: 14. The CDR3 loop spans 16 amino acids.

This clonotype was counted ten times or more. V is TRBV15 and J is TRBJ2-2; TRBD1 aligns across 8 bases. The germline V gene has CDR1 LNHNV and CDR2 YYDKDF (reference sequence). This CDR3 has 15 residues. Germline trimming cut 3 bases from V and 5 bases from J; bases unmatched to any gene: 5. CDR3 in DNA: TGTGCCACCAGCAGCGGACAGGGTCGGACCGGGGAGCTGTTTTTT. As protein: CATSSGQGRTGELFF.

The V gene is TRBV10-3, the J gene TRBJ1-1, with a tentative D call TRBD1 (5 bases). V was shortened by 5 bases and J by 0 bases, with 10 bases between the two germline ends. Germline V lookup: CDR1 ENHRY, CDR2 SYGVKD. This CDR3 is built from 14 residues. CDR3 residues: CAISREGMNTEAFF. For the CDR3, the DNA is TGTGCCATCAGTAGGGAGGGGATGAACACTGAAGCTTTCTTT.

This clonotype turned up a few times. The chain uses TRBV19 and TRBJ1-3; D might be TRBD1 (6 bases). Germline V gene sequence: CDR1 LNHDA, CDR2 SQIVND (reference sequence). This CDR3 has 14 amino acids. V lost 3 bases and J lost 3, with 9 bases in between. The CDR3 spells CASSIPDSGNTIYF. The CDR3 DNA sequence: TGTGCCAGTAGTATCCCGGACAGTGGAAACACCATATATTTT.

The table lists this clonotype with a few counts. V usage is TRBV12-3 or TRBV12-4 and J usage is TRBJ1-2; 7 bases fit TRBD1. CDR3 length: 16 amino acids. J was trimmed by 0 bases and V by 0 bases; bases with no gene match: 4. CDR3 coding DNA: TGTGCCAGCAGTTTAGCGGACAGGCCGACTAACTATGGCTACACCTTC. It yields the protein CASSLADRPTNYGYTF.

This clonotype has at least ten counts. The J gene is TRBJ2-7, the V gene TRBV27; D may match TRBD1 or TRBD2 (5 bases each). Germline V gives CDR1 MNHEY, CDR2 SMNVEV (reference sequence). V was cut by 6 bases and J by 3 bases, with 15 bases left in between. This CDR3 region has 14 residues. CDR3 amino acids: CASRLTGRSYEQYF. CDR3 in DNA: TGTGCCAGCAGGCTGACGGGACGGAGCTACGAGCAGTACTTC.

The CDR3 DNA is TGTGCCACCAGCAGCGGGGACAGACGAAGCACAGATACGCAGTATTTT. Encoded protein: CATSSGDRRSTDTQYF. The chain carries TRBV15 and TRBJ2-3; 7 positions agree with TRBD1. This CDR3 is built from 16 residues. Trimming took 3 bases from V and 0 from J; bases not matched to a gene: 6. The germline gives CDR1 LNHNV, CDR2 YYDKDF (reference sequence).

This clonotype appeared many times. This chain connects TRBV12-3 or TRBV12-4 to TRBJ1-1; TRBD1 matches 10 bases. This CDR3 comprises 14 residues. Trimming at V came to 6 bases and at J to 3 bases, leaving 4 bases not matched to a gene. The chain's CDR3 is CASSWTGGDTEAFF. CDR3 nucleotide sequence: TGTGCCAGCAGCTGGACAGGGGGAGACACTGAAGCTTTCTTT.

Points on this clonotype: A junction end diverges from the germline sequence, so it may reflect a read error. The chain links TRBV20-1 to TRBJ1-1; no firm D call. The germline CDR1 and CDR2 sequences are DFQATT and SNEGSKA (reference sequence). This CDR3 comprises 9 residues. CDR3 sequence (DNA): TGCAGTGCTAGGGCTGAATCTTTCTTT. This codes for CSARAESFF.